This T cell receptor beta chain is drawn from a study of blood T cell repertoires in COVID-19. Germline V gives CDR1 SGHVS, CDR2 FQNEAQ. The V gene end was trimmed by 0 bases and the J gene end by 6 bases; junction bases not matched to a gene: 4. The CDR3 length is 15 residues. Under the authors' procedure: It was from reference gene primer amplification that nucleated cell counts were estimated. Data came from immunoSEQ multiplex PCR; TCRdb stores just in-frame clones and leaves some out. V, J and clone size are those of that table, while D and trimming were read from the DNA. This table has 150,000 to 200,000 clones, roughly 90% appearing once. Those who participated ranged in age from roughly 18 to 100 years and resided in about two dozen US areas. Donors were grouped by their self-reported clinical history.

The chain combines TRBV7-8 with TRBJ2-7; 11 bases fit TRBD1. The sample consisted of PBMCs or T cells enriched from blood (not recorded which). This sequence was found in a woman aged 50 to 60 who had recovered from COVID-19. CDR3 nucleotide sequence: TGTGCCAGCAGCTTAGCCGGGACAGGGGGATTCGAGCAGTACTTC. This translates into CASSLAGTGGFEQYF.